These 13 T cell receptor beta chains were all obtained from the same sample, sequenced in a study of vaccination and CD4 T cells after COVID-19. The study sequenced cultured CD4+ T cell DNA using the Oncomine TCR Beta short-read assay. TCRdb redid the calling of the PCR reads with MiXCR, one entry per CDR3 protein. Counted here are 5,000 to 7,500 distinct CDR3 sequences, 45% to 60% occurring once; the ten biggest clones make up 35% to 45%. Treatment specified: approximately nine-day PBMC culture with coronavirus spike peptide pools or control peptides (ViraFEST assay). Gathered ahead of the COVID-19 pandemic (2011-2018) were the CD4+ T cells of the unexposed donor. No antigen is known for these receptors. Material: CD4+ T cells from blood, cultured in vitro. All receptors derive from a human donor in good health.

V gene TRBV15 combines with J gene TRBJ1-2; TRBD1 matches 8 bases. CDR1 and CDR2 (germline): LNHNV, YYDKDF (reference sequence). CDR3 size: 16 residues. With V trimmed by 0 bases and J by 7 bases, 10 bases remained unmatched. Written as DNA, the CDR3 is TGTGCCACCAGCAGAGATTCTTTGGACAGGGCGACTGGCTACACCTTC. Amino acids: CATSRDSLDRATGYTF.

The genes are TRBV7-9 and TRBJ1-1; D not certain. This CDR3 region has 13 residues. Germline CDR1 and CDR2: SEHNR and FQNEAQ (reference sequence). Trimming removed 1 base from V and 1 base from J, with 4 bases in between. Here the CDR3 reads CASSLESNTEAFF. The CDR3 bases are TGTGCCAGCAGCTTAGAGTCGAACACTGAAGCTTTCTTT.

This chain joins TRBV11-3 and TRBJ2-7; no firm D call. CDR1 and CDR2 from the germline V gene are SGHNT and YENEEA. This CDR3 has 13 amino acids. V lost 5 bases, J lost 5 bases, and 13 bases lay in between. DNA for the CDR3: TGTGCCAGCAGCCCCGGGCCCATCCACGAGCAGTACTTC. Its protein product is CASSPGPIHEQYF.

The sample holds a few counts of this clonotype. This chain joins TRBV6-1 and TRBJ1-5; D remains unclear. From germline, CDR1 is MNHNS and CDR2 SASEGT. Trimming removed 2 bases from V and 4 bases from J, with 12 bases in between. This CDR3 has 15 amino acids. The CDR3 DNA reads as TGTGCCAGCAGTGAACCAGTAGGAGGGAATCAGCCCCAGCATTTT. Translated: CASSEPVGGNQPQHF.

The V and J genes are TRBV4-1 and TRBJ2-3; no clear D gene. The V and J ends lost 0 bases and 4 bases respectively, with 5 bases between them. CDR3 size: 13 residues. Germline values: CDR1 MGHRA, CDR2 YSYEKL. CDR3 residues: CASSQERADTQYF. DNA for the CDR3: TGCGCCAGCAGCCAAGAACGCGCAGATACGCAGTATTTT.

The chain links TRBV6-2 or TRBV6-3 to TRBJ2-3; TRBD2 aligns across 12 bases. V gave up 6 bases and J gave up 7 bases; unmatched junction bases: 14. CDR3 length: 17 residues. Germline loops: CDR1 MNHEY, CDR2 SVGEGT. CDR3: CASRPRTSGDPRHTQYF. The CDR3 DNA reads TGTGCCAGCAGACCTAGGACTAGCGGGGACCCTCGGCATACGCAGTATTTT.

This clonotype occurred a few times. The genes are TRBV27 and TRBJ1-2; 7 bases are a match to TRBD1. The CDR3 spans 14 residues. Germline trimming cut 6 bases from V and 4 bases from J; bases unmatched to any gene: 8. Germline lookup yields CDR1 MNHEY and CDR2 SMNVEV (reference sequence). The CDR3 loop is CASRSTGQFYGYTF. The CDR3 DNA is TGTGCCAGCAGGAGTACGGGACAGTTCTATGGCTACACCTTC.

This chain connects TRBV12-3 or TRBV12-4 to TRBJ1-6; D gene uncertain. Trimming stripped 7 bases from V and 6 bases from J, with 7 bases between. The CDR3 is 12 amino acids. CDR3 DNA sequence: TGTGCCAGCACCACAGCTAATTCACCCCTCCACTTT. It specifies CASTTANSPLHF.

The chain has TRBV2 and TRBJ2-3; D is perhaps TRBD2 (5 bases). This CDR3 comprises 14 residues. V shed 3 bases and J shed 0 bases, with 7 bases lying between them. Germline values: CDR1 SNHLY, CDR2 FYNNEI. CDR3 loop: CASSDGGSTDTQYF. In nucleotides, the CDR3 is TGTGCCAGCAGTGACGGCGGGAGCACAGATACGCAGTATTTT.

The rearrangement uses TRBV10-3 and TRBJ1-6; no definite D call. The V end was cut by 4 bases, the J end by 6 bases, with 4 bases between. CDR3 length: 12 amino acids. Germline-derived CDR1 and CDR2 are ENHRY and SYGVKD. CDR3 sequence reads: CAISVGNSPLHF. In DNA form, the CDR3 reads TGTGCCATCAGTGTGGGTAATTCACCCCTCCACTTT.

This sequence joins TRBV14 and TRBJ2-1; D might be TRBD2 (6 bases). Looked up from germline, CDR1 is SGHDN and CDR2 is FVKESK. Trimming left V 6 bases short and J 6 bases short, with 12 bases between. This CDR3 spans 13 amino acids. The CDR3 coding sequence is TGTGCCAGCAGACATATGGGGGGCAATGAGCAGTTCTTC. The encoded protein is CASRHMGGNEQFF.

The V call is TRBV2, the J call TRBJ1-2; D is unclear. This CDR3 spans 14 amino acids. Trimming pared 7 bases from V and 4 bases from J, leaving 16 bases between. CDR1 and CDR2 from the germline V gene are SNHLY and FYNNEI. The CDR3 region is CASNGDGGTYGYTF. In DNA, the CDR3 is TGTGCCAGCAACGGTGACGGTGGCACCTATGGCTACACCTTC.

This clonotype was counted a few times. The chain employs TRBV7-2 and TRBJ1-2; D gene uncertain. The CDR3 has 13 residues. Deletions cut 5 bases from V and 8 bases from J, with 15 bases between. Germline values: CDR1 SGHTA, CDR2 FQGNSA. This CDR3 reads CASSRTQDWGYTF. DNA of the CDR3: TGTGCCAGCAGCCGAACTCAGGATTGGGGCTACACCTTC.